Each of the 5 T cell receptor beta chains below was sequenced from the same sample in a study of blood T cell repertoires in COVID-19 (dated by TCRdb to the early 2020s). The library relied on the immunoSEQ multiplex PCR assay. The immuneACCESS repertoire file appears here via TCRdb, limited to in-frame rearrangements. These files lack a portion of the clones; in checked studies, under half of the deficit traces to unresolved V genes, and the cause of the others is not known. This sample comprises about 380,000 clones, around 89% of them detected only once. The ten largest account for more than 1% of the sample. Material: PBMCs or T cells enriched from blood (not recorded which). Source of these receptors: a woman aged 18-29 years who had recovered from COVID-19.

J is TRBJ1-2 and V is TRBV30; D is perhaps TRBD1 (5 bases). CDR3 length equals 13 residues. The V gene lost 5 bases and the J gene lost 7 bases, with 17 bases spanning the gap. CDR1 and CDR2 from the germline V gene are GTSNPN and SVGIG (reference sequence). This CDR3 reads CAWDRGGRRGYTF. Written as DNA, the CDR3 is TGTGCCTGGGACCGCGGGGGTCGTCGTGGCTACACCTTC.

V is TRBV7-2 and J is TRBJ2-1; D possibly corresponds to TRBD2 (5 bases). The CDR3 has 14 amino acids. Trimming removed 1 base at V and 8 bases at J, with 12 bases between. CDR1 is SGHTA, CDR2 FQGNSA, per germline. The chain's CDR3 is CASSLGLRGYEQFF. The CDR3 DNA reads TGTGCCAGCAGCTTAGGACTCCGAGGGTATGAGCAGTTCTTC.

The chain recombines TRBV6-2 or TRBV6-3 with TRBJ1-2; 7 bases line up with TRBD1. Germline V CDR1 and CDR2: MNHEY, SVGEGT. This CDR3 region has 14 residues. V gave up 2 bases and J gave up 6 bases; unmatched junction bases: 6. Written as DNA, the CDR3 is TGTGCCAGCAGTTACCTGGCAGGGGGTAATGGCTACACCTTC. This gives the protein CASSYLAGGNGYTF.

The CDR3 DNA sequence: TGTGCCTGGAGTGTAGCGGGGGGATTCTCCTACGAGCAGTACTTC. It specifies CAWSVAGGFSYEQYF. The V and J genes are TRBV30 and TRBJ2-7, with TRBD2 matching 9 bases. There are 15 residues in the CDR3. Germline assignment: CDR1 GTSNPN and CDR2 SVGIG (reference sequence). V lost 0 bases and J lost 0; bases outside the gene matches: 3.

This clone has a handful of counts. The CDR3 loop is CARSLGDRWGSYNSPLHF. The CDR3 nucleotides are TGTGCCAGAAGCTTGGGGGACAGGTGGGGCTCCTATAATTCACCCCTCCACTTT. This rearrangement joins TRBV5-3 to TRBJ1-6, with TRBD1 matching over 8 bases. TRBV5-3 is an ORF, with its function uncertain. The CDR3 has 18 residues. With 0 bases clipped from V and 0 bases from J, the junction kept 5 bases outside the gene matches.